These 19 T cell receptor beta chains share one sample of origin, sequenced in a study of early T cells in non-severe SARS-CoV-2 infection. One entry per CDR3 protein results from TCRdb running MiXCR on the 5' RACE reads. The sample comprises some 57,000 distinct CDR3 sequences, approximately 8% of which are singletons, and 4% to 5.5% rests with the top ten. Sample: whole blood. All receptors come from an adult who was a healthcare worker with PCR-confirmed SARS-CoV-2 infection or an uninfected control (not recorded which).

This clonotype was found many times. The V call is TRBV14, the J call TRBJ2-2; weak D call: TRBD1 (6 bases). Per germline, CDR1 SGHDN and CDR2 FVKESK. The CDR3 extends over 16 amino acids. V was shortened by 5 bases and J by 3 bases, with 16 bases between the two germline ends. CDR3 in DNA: TGTGCCAGCAGCACCAGGACAGTAAAAGACACCGGGGAGCTGTTTTTT. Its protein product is CASSTRTVKDTGELFF.

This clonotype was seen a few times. The CDR3 DNA is TGTGCCAGCAGTTTATGGGACGCAAATTCACCCCTCCACTTT. Protein product: CASSLWDANSPLHF. This chain links TRBV27 with TRBJ1-6, with a tentative D call TRBD1 (5 bases). Trimming stripped 1 base from V and 7 bases from J, with 8 bases between. Germline-derived CDR1 and CDR2 are MNHEY and SMNVEV (reference sequence). The CDR3 spans 14 residues.

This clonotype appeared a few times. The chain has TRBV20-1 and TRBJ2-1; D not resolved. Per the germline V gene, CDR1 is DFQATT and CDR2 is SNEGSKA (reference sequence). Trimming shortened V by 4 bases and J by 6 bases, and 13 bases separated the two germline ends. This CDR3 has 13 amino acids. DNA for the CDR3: TGCAGTGCTAACCGGGCCCTGGGCAATGAGCAGTTCTTC. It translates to CSANRALGNEQFF.

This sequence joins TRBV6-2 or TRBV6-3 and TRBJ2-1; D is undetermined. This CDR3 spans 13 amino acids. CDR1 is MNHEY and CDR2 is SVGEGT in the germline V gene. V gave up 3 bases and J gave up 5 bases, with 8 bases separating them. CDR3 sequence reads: CASSYLEHNEQFF. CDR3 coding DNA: TGTGCCAGCAGTTATTTGGAACACAATGAGCAGTTCTTC.

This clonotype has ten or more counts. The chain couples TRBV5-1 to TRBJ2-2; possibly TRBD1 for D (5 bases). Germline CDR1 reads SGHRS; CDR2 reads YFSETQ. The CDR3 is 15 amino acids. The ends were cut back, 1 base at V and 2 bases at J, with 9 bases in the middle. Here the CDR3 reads CASSLTGLNTGELFF. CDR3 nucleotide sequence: TGCGCCAGCAGCTTGACAGGCCTTAACACCGGGGAGCTGTTTTTT.

CDR3: CASNPRMSSGNTIYF. The DNA for the CDR3 is TGTGCCAGCAACCCAAGGATGAGCTCTGGAAACACCATATATTTT. The rearrangement links TRBV11-3 to TRBJ1-3; D unclear. Trimming left V 7 bases short and J 0 bases short, with 13 bases between. This CDR3 is built from 15 residues. The germline gives CDR1 SGHNT, CDR2 YENEEA. Variable domain in full (rest from reference TRBV11-3 and TRBJ1-3): EAGVVQSPRYKIIEKKQPVAFWCNPISGHNTLYWYLQNLGQGPELLIRYENEEAVDDSQLPKDRFSAERLKGVDSTLKIQPAELGDSAVYLCASNPRMSSGNTIYFGEGSWLTVV.

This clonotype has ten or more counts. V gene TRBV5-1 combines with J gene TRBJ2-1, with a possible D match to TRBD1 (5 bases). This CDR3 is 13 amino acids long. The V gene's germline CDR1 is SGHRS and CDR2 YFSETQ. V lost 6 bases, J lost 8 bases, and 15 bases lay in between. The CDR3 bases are TGCGCCAGCACCAACCTCCAGGGTGATGAGCAGTTCTTC. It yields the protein CASTNLQGDEQFF.

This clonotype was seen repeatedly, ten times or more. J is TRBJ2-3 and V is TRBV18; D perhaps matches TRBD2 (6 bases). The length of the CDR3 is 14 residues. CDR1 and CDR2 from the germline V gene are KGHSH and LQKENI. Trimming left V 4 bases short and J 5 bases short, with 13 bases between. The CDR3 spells CASSLLEGQDTQYF. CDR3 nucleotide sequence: TGTGCCAGCTCACTGTTGGAGGGGCAAGATACGCAGTATTTT.

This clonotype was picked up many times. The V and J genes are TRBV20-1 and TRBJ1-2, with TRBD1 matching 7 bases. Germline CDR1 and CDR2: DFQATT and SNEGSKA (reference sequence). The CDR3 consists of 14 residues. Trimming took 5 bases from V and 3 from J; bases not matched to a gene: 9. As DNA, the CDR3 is TGCAGTGCTTACCCCGGGACAGCATACTATGGCTACACCTTC. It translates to CSAYPGTAYYGYTF.

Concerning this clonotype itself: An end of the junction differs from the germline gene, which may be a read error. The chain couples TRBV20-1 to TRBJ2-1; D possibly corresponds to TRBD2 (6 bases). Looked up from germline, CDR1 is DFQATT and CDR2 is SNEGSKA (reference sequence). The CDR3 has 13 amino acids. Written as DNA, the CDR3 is TGCAGTGCTAGAGATTCAAGAAAGGACTATCCGCTCTTC. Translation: CSARDSRKDYPLF.

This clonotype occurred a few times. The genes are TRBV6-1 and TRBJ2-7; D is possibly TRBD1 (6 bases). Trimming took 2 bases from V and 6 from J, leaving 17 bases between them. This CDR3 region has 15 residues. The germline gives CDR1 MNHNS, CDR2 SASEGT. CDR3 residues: CASSEMATGTVEQYF. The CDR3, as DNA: TGTGCCAGCAGTGAAATGGCAACAGGGACGGTCGAGCAGTACTTC.

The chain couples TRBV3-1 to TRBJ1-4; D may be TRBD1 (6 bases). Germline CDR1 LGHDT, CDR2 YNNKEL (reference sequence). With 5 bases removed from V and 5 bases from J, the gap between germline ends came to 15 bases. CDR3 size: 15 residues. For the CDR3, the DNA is TGTGCCAGCAGCGGCCTCTGGACAGAGAATGAAAAACTGTTTTTT. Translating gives CASSGLWTENEKLFF.

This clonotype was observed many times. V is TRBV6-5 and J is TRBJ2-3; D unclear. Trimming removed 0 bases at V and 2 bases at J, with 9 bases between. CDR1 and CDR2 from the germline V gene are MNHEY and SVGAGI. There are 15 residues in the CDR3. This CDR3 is CASSYSGPITDTQYF. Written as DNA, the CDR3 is TGTGCCAGCAGTTACTCCGGACCTATCACAGATACGCAGTATTTT.

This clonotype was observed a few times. The CDR3: CASSTPGPTDTQYF. The CDR3 DNA follows: TGTGCCAGCAGTACACCTGGGCCCACAGATACGCAGTATTTT. J is TRBJ2-3 and V is TRBV2; D ambiguous. The germline gives CDR1 SNHLY, CDR2 FYNNEI. The germline V and J ends were trimmed by 5 bases and 2 bases, with 11 bases remaining between them. The CDR3 contains 14 residues.

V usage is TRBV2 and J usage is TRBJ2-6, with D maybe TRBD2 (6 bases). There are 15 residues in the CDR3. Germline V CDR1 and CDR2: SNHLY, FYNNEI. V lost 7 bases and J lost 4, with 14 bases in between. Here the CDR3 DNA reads TGTGCCAGCACGGAGGGGCGCCTAGGGGCCAACGTCCTGACTTTC. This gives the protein CASTEGRLGANVLTF.

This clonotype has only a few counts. The CDR3, as DNA: TGCAGCGTTGAATTGTTGGCCGAGCAGTACTTC. It codes for CSVELLAEQYF. J is TRBJ2-7 and V is TRBV29-1; D is ambiguous. Germline V gene data show CDR1 as SQVTM and CDR2 as ANQGSEA. Between the trimmed V and J ends, which lost 2 bases and 6 bases, there was a span of 8 bases. This CDR3 contains 11 residues.

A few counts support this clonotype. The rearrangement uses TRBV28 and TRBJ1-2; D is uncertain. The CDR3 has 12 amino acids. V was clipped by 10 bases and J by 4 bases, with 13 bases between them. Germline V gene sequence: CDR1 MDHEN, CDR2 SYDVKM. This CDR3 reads CATLGVSYGYTF. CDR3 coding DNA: TGTGCCACTCTCGGAGTGAGCTATGGCTACACCTTC.

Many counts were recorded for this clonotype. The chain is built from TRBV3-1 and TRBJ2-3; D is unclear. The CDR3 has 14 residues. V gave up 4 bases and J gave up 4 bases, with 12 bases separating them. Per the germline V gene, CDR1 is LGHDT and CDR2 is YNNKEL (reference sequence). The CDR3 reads CASSPPYQSDTQYF. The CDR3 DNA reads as TGTGCCAGCAGCCCTCCGTACCAATCAGATACGCAGTATTTT.

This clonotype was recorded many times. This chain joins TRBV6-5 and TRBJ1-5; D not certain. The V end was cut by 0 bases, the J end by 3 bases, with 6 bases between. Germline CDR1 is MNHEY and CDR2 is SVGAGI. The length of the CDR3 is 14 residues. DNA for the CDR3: TGTGCCAGCAGTTACTCGTGGGACAATCAGCCCCAGCATTTT. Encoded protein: CASSYSWDNQPQHF.